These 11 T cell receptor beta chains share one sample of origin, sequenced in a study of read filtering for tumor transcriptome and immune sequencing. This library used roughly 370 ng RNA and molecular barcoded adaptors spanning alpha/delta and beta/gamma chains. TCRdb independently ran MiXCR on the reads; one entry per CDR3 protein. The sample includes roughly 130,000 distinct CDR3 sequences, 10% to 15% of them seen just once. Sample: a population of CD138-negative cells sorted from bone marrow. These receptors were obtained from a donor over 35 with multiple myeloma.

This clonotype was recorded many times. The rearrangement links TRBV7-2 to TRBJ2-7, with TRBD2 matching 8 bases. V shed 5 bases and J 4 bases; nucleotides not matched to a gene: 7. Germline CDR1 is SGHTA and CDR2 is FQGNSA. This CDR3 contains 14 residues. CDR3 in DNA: TGTGCCAGCAGCAGCCGTAGCGGGGAGTACGAGCAGTACTTC. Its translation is CASSSRSGEYEQYF.

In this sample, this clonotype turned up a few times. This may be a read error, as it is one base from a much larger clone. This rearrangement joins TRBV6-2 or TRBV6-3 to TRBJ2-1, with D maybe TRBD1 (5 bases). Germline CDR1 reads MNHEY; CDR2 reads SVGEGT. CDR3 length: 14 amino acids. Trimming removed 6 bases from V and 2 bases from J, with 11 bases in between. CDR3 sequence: CASRDSRAYNEQFF. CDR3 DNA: TGTGCCAGCAGAGACAGCAGAGCCTACAATGAGCAGTTCTTC.

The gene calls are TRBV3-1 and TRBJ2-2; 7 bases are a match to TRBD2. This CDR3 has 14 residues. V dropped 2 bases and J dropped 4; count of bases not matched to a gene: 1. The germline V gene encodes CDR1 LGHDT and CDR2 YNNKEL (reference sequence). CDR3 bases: TGTGCCAGCAGCCAACGGGAGGCCACCGGGGAGCTGTTTTTT. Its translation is CASSQREATGELFF.

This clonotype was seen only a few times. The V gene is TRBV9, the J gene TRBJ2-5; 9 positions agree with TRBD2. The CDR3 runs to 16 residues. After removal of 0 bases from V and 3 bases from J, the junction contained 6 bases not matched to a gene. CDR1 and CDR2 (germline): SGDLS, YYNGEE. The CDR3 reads CASSVAGGLAKETQYF. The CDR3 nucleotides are TGTGCCAGCAGCGTAGCAGGGGGACTAGCTAAAGAGACCCAGTACTTC.

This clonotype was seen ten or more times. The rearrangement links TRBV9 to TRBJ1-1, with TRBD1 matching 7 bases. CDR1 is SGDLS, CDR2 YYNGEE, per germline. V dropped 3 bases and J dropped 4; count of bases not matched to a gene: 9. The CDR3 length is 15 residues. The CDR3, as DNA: TGTGCCAGCAGCGGCCTAGGGGGCAGTGGCACTGAAGCTTTCTTT. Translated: CASSGLGGSGTEAFF.

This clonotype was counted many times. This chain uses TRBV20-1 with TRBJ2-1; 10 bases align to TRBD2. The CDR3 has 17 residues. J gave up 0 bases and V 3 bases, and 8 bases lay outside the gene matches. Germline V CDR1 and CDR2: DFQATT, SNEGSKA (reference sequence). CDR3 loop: CSASLLAGLSSYNEQFF. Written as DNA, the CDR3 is TGCAGTGCTAGTCTACTAGCGGGACTGAGCTCCTACAATGAGCAGTTCTTC.

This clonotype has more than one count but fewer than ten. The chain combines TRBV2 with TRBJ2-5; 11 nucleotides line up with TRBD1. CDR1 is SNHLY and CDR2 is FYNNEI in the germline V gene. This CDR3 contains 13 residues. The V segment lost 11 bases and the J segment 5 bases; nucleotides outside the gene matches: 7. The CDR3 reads CAGRTGGAETQYF. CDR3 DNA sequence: TGTGCCGGTCGGACAGGGGGCGCGGAGACCCAGTACTTC.

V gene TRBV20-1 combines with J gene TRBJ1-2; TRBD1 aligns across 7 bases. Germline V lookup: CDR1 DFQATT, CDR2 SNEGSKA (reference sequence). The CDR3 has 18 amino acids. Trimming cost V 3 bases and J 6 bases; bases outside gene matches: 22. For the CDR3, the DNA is TGCAGTGCTAGCACCCTACAGGGACAGCTGTCGGTAGGGGATGGCTACACCTTC. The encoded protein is CSASTLQGQLSVGDGYTF.

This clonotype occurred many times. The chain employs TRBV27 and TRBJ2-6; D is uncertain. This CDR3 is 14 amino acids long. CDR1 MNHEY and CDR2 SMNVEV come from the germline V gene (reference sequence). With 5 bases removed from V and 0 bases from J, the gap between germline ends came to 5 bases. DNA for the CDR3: TGTGCCAGCAGTCCCAGCTCTGGGGCCAACGTCCTGACTTTC. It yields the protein CASSPSSGANVLTF.

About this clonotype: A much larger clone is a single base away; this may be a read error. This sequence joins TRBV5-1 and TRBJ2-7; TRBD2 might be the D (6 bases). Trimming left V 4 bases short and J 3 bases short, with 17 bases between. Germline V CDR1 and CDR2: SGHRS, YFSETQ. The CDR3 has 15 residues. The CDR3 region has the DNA TGCGCCAGCAGCGTCCGGGACTCGAGCTTCTACGAGCAGTACTTC. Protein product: CASSVRDSSFYEQYF.

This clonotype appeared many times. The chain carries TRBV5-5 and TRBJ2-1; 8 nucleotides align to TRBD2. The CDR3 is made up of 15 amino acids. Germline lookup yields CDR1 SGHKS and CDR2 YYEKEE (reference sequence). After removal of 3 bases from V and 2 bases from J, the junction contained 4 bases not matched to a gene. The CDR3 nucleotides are TGTGCCAGCAGCTCCGGGACTAGGGCCTACAATGAGCAGTTCTTC. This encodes CASSSGTRAYNEQFF.